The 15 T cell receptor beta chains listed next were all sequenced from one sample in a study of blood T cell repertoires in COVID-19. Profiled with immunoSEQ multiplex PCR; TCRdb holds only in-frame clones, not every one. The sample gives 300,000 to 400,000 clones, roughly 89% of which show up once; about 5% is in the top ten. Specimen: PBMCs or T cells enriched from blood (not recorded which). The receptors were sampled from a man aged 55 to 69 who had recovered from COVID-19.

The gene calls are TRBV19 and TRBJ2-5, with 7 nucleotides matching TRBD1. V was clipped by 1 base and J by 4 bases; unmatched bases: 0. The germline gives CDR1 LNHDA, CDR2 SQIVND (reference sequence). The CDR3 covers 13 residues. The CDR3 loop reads CASSIGQGETQYF. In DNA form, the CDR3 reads TGTGCCAGTAGTATAGGACAGGGAGAGACCCAGTACTTC.

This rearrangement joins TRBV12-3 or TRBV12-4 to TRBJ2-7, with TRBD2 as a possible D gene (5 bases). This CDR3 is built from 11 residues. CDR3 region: CAVGRRHEQYF. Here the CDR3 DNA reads TGTGCTGTTGGGAGAAGGCACGAGCAGTACTTC.

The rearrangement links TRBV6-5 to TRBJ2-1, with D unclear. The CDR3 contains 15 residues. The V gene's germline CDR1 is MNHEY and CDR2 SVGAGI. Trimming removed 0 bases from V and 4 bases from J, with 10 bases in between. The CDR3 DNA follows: TGTGCCAGCAGTTACTCGTCTATTGCTTACAATGAGCAGTTCTTC. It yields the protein CASSYSSIAYNEQFF.

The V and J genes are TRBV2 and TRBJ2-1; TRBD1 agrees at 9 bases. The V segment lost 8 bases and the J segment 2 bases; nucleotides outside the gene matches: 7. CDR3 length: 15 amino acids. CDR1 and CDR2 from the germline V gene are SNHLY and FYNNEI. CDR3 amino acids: CASGFDRGAYNEQFF. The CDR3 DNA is TGTGCCAGCGGTTTCGACAGGGGGGCCTACAATGAGCAGTTCTTC. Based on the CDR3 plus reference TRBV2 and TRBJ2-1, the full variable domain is EPEVTQTPSHQVTQMGQEVILRCVPISNHLYFYWYRQILGQKVEFLVSFYNNEISEKSEIFDDQFSVERPDGSNFTLKIRSTKLEDSAMYFCASGFDRGAYNEQFFGPGTRLTVL.

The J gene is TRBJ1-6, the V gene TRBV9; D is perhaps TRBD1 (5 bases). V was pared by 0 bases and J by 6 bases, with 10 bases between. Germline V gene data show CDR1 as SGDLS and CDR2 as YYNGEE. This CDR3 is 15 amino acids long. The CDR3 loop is CASSVDWTSNSPLHF. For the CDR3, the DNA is TGTGCCAGCAGCGTAGACTGGACAAGTAATTCACCCCTCCACTTT.

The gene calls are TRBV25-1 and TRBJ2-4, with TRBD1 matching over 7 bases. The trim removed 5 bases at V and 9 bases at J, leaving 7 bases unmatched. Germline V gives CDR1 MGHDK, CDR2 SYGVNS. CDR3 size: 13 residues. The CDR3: CASSPWDSSIQYF. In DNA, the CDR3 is TGTGCCAGCAGTCCATGGGACAGTAGCATTCAGTACTTC.

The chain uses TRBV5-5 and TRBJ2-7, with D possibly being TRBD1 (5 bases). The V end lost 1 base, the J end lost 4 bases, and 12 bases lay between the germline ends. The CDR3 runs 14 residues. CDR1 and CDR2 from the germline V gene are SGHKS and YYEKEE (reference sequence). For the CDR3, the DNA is TGTGCCAGCAGCTTGCTCCAGGGTAGGTACGAGCAGTACTTC. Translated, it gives CASSLLQGRYEQYF.

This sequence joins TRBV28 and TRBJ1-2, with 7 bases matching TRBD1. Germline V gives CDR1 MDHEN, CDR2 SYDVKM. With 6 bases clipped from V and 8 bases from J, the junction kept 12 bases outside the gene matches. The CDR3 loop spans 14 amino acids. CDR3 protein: CASRTDRVRVGYTF. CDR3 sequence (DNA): TGTGCCAGCAGAACTGACAGGGTAAGGGTCGGCTACACCTTC.

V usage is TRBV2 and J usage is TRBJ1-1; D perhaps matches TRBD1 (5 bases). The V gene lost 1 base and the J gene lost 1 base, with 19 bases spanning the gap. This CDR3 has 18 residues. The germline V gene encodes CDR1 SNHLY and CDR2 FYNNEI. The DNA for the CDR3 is TGTGCCAGCAGTGAAGAAGTGAGTGGCAGGGCCCCGAACACTGAAGCTTTCTTT. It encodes CASSEEVSGRAPNTEAFF.

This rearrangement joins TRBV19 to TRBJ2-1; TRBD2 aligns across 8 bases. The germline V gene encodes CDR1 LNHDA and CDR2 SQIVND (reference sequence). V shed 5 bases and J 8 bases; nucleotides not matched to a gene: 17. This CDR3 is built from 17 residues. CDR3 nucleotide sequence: TGTGCCAGTAGTCCCCGAGGAGCGGGAGTTTTGGTCCATGAGCAGTTCTTC. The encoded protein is CASSPRGAGVLVHEQFF. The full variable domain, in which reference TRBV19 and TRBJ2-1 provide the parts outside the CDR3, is DGGITQSPKYLFRKEGQNVTLSCEQNLNHDAMYWYRQDPGQGLRLIYYSQIVNDFQKGDIAEGYSVSREKKESFPLTVTSAQKNPTAFYLCASSPRGAGVLVHEQFFGPGTRLTVL.

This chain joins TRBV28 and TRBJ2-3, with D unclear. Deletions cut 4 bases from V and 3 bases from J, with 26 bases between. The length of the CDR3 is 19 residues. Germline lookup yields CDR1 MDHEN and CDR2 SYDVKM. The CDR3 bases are TGTGCCAGCAGTTATTCCACCACCCGGTTTATTCCTTCAACAGATACGCAGTATTTT. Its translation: CASSYSTTRFIPSTDTQYF.

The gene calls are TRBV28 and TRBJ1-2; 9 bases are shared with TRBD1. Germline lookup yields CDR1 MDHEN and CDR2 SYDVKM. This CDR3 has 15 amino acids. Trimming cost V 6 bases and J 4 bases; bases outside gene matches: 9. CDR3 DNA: TGTGCCAGCAGCAAGGGGAGGGACAGGGCCTATGGCTACACCTTC. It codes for CASSKGRDRAYGYTF.

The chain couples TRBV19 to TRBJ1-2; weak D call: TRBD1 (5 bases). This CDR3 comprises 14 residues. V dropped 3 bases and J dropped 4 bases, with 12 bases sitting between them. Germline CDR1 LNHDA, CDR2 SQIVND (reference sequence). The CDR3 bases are TGTGCCAGTAGTATCAGGGCTTCGCGCTATGGCTACACCTTC. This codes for CASSIRASRYGYTF.

CDR3: CASSAGDSGWGTDTQYF. CDR3 DNA sequence: TGTGCCAGCAGCGCGGGGGATAGCGGGTGGGGAACAGATACGCAGTATTTT. V usage is TRBV2 and J usage is TRBJ2-3, with 7 bases aligning to TRBD2. Germline V gene data show CDR1 as SNHLY and CDR2 as FYNNEI. The CDR3 consists of 17 residues. V was clipped by 6 bases and J by 3 bases; unmatched bases: 15.

The CDR3: CASISTAGTAFNEQFF. As DNA, the CDR3 is TGTGCCAGCATTTCTACAGCCGGGACAGCCTTCAATGAGCAGTTCTTC. V gene TRBV5-6 combines with J gene TRBJ2-1; TRBD1 aligns across 7 bases. Germline V gene lookup returns CDR1 SGHDT and CDR2 YYEEEE. The CDR3 has 16 residues. V shed 6 bases, J shed 6 bases, and the junction held 15 bases outside the gene matches.